The clone carrying this TCR beta chain turned up a few times. Its antigen is not identified. This CDR3 comprises 17 residues. With 0 bases removed from V and 1 base from J, the gap between germline ends came to 16 bases. The germline gives CDR1 SGHRS, CDR2 YFSETQ. The data originate from a study of T cells in Graves' hyperthyroidism and ophthalmopathy. Reasons for excluding patients were uncontrolled infection, other autoimmune disease, pregnancy or lactation. Diagnostic assessment was based on clinical symptoms, serum thyroxine and TRAb, thyroid ultrasound and orbital computed tomography. Findings of the study overall: Most clonotypes expanded in thyroid above 0.001 were likewise present in blood.

The source material, RNA transcripts, was used to amplify TCR beta CDR3 regions. The HTBI primer set drove a first-round RT-PCR of the TCR CDR3. TCRdb re-called the multiplex PCR reads through MiXCR, storing one row per CDR3 protein. This table holds some 800,000 distinct CDR3 sequences, 38% found once. This clonotype was sampled from a man between 18 and 35 years old with Graves' hyperthyroidism. The sample was blood. This chain links TRBV5-1 with TRBJ1-1; D might be TRBD1 (6 bases). Here the CDR3 DNA reads TGCGCCAGCAGCTTGGAGCAGGGGCCAAACCCGAACACTGAAGCTTTCTTT. Its protein product is CASSLEQGPNPNTEAFF.